The entry below gives a single T cell receptor (beta chain) sequence along with its context. Its antigen is still unknown. The CDR3 loop spans 15 amino acids. From germline, CDR1 is KGHSY and CDR2 FQNENV. V lost 0 bases and J 2 bases, leaving 9 bases between the germline ends. These data belong to a study of cytomegalovirus exposure and HLA in healthy donors. Looking at the study overall: Clustering assigned 70% to 90% of the 350 to 450 genotyped donors to the Caucasian-associated ancestry cluster.

Findings and caveats of the study: For most TCR sequences rarity was the rule, although some public TCRs occurred in many donors. Later analysis identified a missense DCLRE1C variant that was linked to TCR beta V- and J-gene trimming.

The PCR employed 60 Vbeta primers together with 13 Jbeta primers. Using immunoSEQ multiplex PCR, the repertoire was profiled, and TCRdb retains in-frame clones only, with some absent. The profile shows 170,000 or so clones, roughly 78% of them singletons. The V gene is TRBV16, the J gene TRBJ2-3; D is possibly TRBD1 (5 bases). The sample taken for sequencing was PBMCs. The receptor's source is a woman in her forties or fifties in good health and CMV-seropositive. CDR3 nucleotide sequence: TGTGCCAGCAGCCAATCTCGACAGAACACAGATACGCAGTATTTT. Translating it yields CASSQSRQNTDTQYF. Looking up the rest from reference TRBV16 and TRBJ2-3 gives the full variable domain: GEEVAQTPKHLVRGEGQKAKLYCAPIKGHSYVFWYQQVLKNEFKFLISFQNENVFDETGMPKERFSAKCLPNSPCSLEIQATKLEDSAVYFCASSQSRQNTDTQYFGPGTRLTVL.